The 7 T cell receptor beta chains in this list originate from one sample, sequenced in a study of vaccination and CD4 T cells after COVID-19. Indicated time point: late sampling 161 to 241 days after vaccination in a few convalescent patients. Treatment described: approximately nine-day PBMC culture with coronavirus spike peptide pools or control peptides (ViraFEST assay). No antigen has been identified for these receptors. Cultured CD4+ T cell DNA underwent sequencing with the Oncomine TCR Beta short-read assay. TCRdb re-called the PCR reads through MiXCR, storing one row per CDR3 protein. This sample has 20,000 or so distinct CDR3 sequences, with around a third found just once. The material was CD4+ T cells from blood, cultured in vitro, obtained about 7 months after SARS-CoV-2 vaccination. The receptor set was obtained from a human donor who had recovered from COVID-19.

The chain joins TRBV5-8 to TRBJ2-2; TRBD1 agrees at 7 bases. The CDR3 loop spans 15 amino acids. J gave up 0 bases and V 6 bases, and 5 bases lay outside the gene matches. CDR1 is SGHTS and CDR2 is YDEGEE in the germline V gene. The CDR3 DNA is TGTGCCAGCAAGAGAGGACAGGCGAACACCGGGGAGCTGTTTTTT. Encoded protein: CASKRGQANTGELFF.

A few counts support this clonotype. CDR3 residues: CASSTGQEYNEQFF. For the CDR3, the DNA is TGTGCCAGCAGTACGGGACAGGAGTACAATGAGCAGTTCTTC. The chain uses TRBV6-1 and TRBJ2-1, with 8 bases that match TRBD1. V was pared by 5 bases and J by 4 bases, with 4 bases of the junction left unmatched. Looked up from germline, CDR1 is MNHNS and CDR2 is SASEGT. The CDR3 sequence is 14 residues long.

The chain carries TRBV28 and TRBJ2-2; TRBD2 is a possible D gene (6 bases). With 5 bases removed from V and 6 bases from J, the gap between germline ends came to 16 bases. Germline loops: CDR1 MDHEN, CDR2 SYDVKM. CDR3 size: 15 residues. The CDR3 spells CASSTFTRRAGELFF. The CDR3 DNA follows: TGTGCCAGCAGTACGTTCACCAGGAGGGCCGGGGAGCTGTTTTTT. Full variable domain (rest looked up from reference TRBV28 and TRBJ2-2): DVKVTQSSRYLVKRTGEKVFLECVQDMDHENMFWYRQDPGLGLRLIYFSYDVKMKEKGDIPEGYSVSREKKERFSLILESASTNQTSMYLCASSTFTRRAGELFFGEGSRLTVL.

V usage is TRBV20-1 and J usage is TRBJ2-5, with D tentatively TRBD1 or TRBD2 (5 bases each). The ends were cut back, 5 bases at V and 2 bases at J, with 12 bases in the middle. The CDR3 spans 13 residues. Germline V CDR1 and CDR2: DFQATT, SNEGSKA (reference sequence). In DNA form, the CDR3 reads TGCAGTGCTTACCGGGACGGGCAAGAGACCCAGTACTTC. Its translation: CSAYRDGQETQYF.

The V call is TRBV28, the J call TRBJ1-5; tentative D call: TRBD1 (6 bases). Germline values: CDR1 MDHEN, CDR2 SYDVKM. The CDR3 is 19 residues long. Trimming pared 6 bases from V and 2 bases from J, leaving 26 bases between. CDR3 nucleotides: TGTGCCAGCAGAACGCAACGAGACAGGAGCCGTCTGGGCAATCAGCCCCAGCATTTT. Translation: CASRTQRDRSRLGNQPQHF.

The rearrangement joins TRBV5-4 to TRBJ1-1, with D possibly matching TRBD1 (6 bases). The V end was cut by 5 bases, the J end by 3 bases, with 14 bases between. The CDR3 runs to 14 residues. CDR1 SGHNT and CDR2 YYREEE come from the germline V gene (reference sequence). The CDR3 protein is CASSPTGRDTEAFF. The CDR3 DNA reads TGTGCCAGCAGTCCCACAGGGCGCGACACTGAAGCTTTCTTT.

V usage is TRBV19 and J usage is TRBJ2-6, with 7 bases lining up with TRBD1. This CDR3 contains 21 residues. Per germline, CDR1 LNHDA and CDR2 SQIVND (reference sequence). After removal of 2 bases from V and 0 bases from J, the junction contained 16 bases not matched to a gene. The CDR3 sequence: CASSIRGQASGFDSGANVLTF. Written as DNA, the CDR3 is TGTGCCAGTAGTATAAGAGGACAGGCTTCGGGGTTCGACTCTGGGGCCAACGTCCTGACTTTC.